The 15 T cell receptor beta chains below come from one sample, sequenced in a study of graft-versus-host responses after intestinal transplantation. The data were produced by immunoSEQ multiplex PCR, yet TCRdb's version contains in-frame clones alone and is incomplete. The profile covers approximately 90,000 clones, with 80% to 95% appearing a single time and about 7.3% taken by the ten largest. These TCRs' antigens remain unknown. The source material was unstimulated CD8+ T cells sorted from spleen or lymph node cells, sampled before transplant. These receptors all stem from a human donor who was the organ donor for an intestinal transplant.

The V and J genes are TRBV12-5 and TRBJ1-5; D gene unclear. Trimming removed 4 bases at V and 4 bases at J, with 11 bases between. The CDR3 sequence is 14 residues long. CDR1 LGHNT and CDR2 FRNRAP come from the germline V gene. The CDR3 DNA reads TGTGCTAGTGGTTGGCCTGAAGGGAATCAGCCCCAGCATTTT. It codes for CASGWPEGNQPQHF.

The chain carries TRBV9 and TRBJ2-3; 11 nucleotides agree with TRBD2. The germline V gene has CDR1 SGDLS and CDR2 YYNGEE. This CDR3 comprises 20 residues. Losses at the gene ends were 0 bases for V and 3 bases for J; bases not matched to a gene: 15. CDR3 DNA sequence: TGTGCCAGCAGCGTAGACCCGGCTAGCGGGGGGCCGTTTCTAACAGATACGCAGTATTTT. Residues: CASSVDPASGGPFLTDTQYF.

Only one count was recorded for this clone. The chain employs TRBV2 and TRBJ2-7, with unresolved D. This CDR3 region has 12 residues. CDR1 SNHLY and CDR2 FYNNEI come from the germline V gene. The germline V and J ends were trimmed by 5 bases and 4 bases, with 9 bases remaining between them. The CDR3 is CASSPVRYEQYF. The DNA of the CDR3 is TGTGCCAGCAGTCCCGTCCGATACGAGCAGTACTTC.

V gene TRBV7-6 combines with J gene TRBJ1-6, with 9 bases identical to TRBD1. V lost 6 bases to trimming and J lost 6 bases; unmatched junction nucleotides: 3. The CDR3 is 14 amino acids. Germline V gene lookup returns CDR1 SGHVS and CDR2 FNYEAQ. This chain's CDR3 is CASSPGQGNSPLHF. The CDR3 DNA follows: TGTGCCAGCAGTCCGGGACAGGGTAATTCACCCCTCCACTTT. Full variable domain (remainder filled in from reference TRBV7-6 and TRBJ1-6): GAGVSQSPRYKVTKRGQDVALRCDPISGHVSLYWYRQALGQGPEFLTYFNYEAQQDKSGLPNDRFSAERPEGSISTLTIQRTEQRDSAMYRCASSPGQGNSPLHFGNGTRLTVT.

This chain links TRBV27 with TRBJ2-1; D call uncertain. The CDR3 totals 16 residues. Trimming removed 2 bases at V and 4 bases at J, with 15 bases between. Germline loops: CDR1 MNHEY, CDR2 SMNVEV (reference sequence). The CDR3 sequence is CASSLRVAYQYNEQFF. Written as DNA, the CDR3 is TGTGCCAGCAGTTTACGGGTAGCCTATCAATACAATGAGCAGTTCTTC.

By sample share, this clone is large. The chain links TRBV27 to TRBJ1-4, with a weak D call TRBD1 (5 bases). This CDR3 region has 15 residues. The germline gives CDR1 MNHEY, CDR2 SMNVEV (reference sequence). V was pared by 0 bases and J by 4 bases, with 9 bases between. Here the CDR3 reads CASSLSGTYNEKLFF. The CDR3 nucleotides read TGTGCCAGCAGTTTATCGGGGACTTATAATGAAAAACTGTTTTTT.

V usage is TRBV19 and J usage is TRBJ2-7, with unresolved D. Trimming cost V 1 base and J 3 bases, with 7 bases left between them. The germline gives CDR1 LNHDA, CDR2 SQIVND (reference sequence). There are 13 residues in the CDR3. The CDR3 spells CASSIAASYEQYF. Written as DNA, the CDR3 is TGTGCCAGTAGTATAGCCGCCAGCTACGAGCAGTACTTC.

The chain uses TRBV6-1 and TRBJ1-2; tentatively, D is TRBD1 (5 bases). CDR3 length: 13 residues. Between the trimmed V and J ends, which lost 5 bases and 6 bases, there was a span of 13 bases. CDR1 and CDR2 (germline): MNHNS, SASEGT. The CDR3, as DNA: TGTGCCAGCAGTACCAGGACAAGCCATGGCTACACCTTC. It is translated as CASSTRTSHGYTF.

The chain carries TRBV11-3 and TRBJ2-3; D unresolved. Germline V gene sequence: CDR1 SGHNT, CDR2 YENEEA. Trimming took off 3 bases at V and 4 bases at J, with 8 bases between the two ends. The CDR3 loop spans 13 amino acids. CDR3 nucleotide sequence: TGTGCCAGCAGCTTTCGGTTGTCAGATACGCAGTATTTT. Amino acids: CASSFRLSDTQYF.

The CDR3 loop reads CATRTAGNTIYF. The DNA for the CDR3 is TGTGCCACCCGGACGGCTGGAAACACCATATATTTT. The chain couples TRBV7-9 to TRBJ1-3; D is ambiguous. This CDR3 is 12 amino acids long. Germline assignment: CDR1 SEHNR and CDR2 FQNEAQ (reference sequence). With 10 bases removed from V and 2 bases from J, the gap between germline ends came to 9 bases.

The chain joins TRBV27 to TRBJ2-1, with D maybe TRBD2 (6 bases). CDR1 is MNHEY, CDR2 SMNVEV, per germline (reference sequence). The CDR3 is made up of 12 amino acids. Trimming stripped 7 bases from V and 9 bases from J, with 13 bases between. The CDR3 nucleotides are TGTGCCAGCACCCCCCCGGGGGTTGAGCAGTTCTTC. Its protein product is CASTPPGVEQFF.

V is TRBV5-4 and J is TRBJ2-1; D gene ambiguous. This CDR3 contains 13 residues. From germline, CDR1 is SGHNT and CDR2 YYREEE (reference sequence). Trimming pared 9 bases from V and 1 base from J, leaving 11 bases between. The CDR3 sequence is CATRAPSYNEQFF. The CDR3 DNA reads TGTGCCACCCGGGCGCCATCCTACAATGAGCAGTTCTTC.

V usage is TRBV6-1 and J usage is TRBJ1-2, with unresolved D. Germline CDR1 is MNHNS and CDR2 is SASEGT. The V end was cut by 1 base, the J end by 4 bases, with 10 bases between. The length of the CDR3 is 14 residues. In nucleotides, the CDR3 is TGTGCCAGCAGTGAAGACGGGATCTCCTATGGCTACACCTTC. Protein sequence: CASSEDGISYGYTF.

This chain joins TRBV5-6 and TRBJ2-7, with TRBD1 identical over 8 bases. Looked up from germline, CDR1 is SGHDT and CDR2 is YYEEEE. The V gene end was trimmed by 3 bases and the J gene end by 3 bases; junction bases not matched to a gene: 5. The CDR3 has 14 amino acids. CDR3 coding DNA: TGTGCCAGCAGCTCGACGGACAGGGTCTACGAGCAGTACTTC. This translates into CASSSTDRVYEQYF. Together with reference TRBV5-6 and TRBJ2-7, the CDR3 gives the full variable domain: DAGVTQSPTHLIKTRGQQVTLRCSPKSGHDTVSWYQQALGQGPQFIFQYYEEEERQRGNFPDRFSGHQFPNYSSELNVNALLLGDSALYLCASSSTDRVYEQYFGPGTRLTVT.

This chain connects TRBV19 to TRBJ2-7; the match to TRBD2 covers 10 bases. The germline V gene encodes CDR1 LNHDA and CDR2 SQIVND (reference sequence). This CDR3 spans 14 amino acids. Trimming removed 5 bases from V and 2 bases from J; junction bases left unmatched: 3. CDR3 residues: CASSEAGGAYEQYF. CDR3 nucleotides: TGTGCCAGTAGTGAAGCGGGGGGGGCCTACGAGCAGTACTTC.